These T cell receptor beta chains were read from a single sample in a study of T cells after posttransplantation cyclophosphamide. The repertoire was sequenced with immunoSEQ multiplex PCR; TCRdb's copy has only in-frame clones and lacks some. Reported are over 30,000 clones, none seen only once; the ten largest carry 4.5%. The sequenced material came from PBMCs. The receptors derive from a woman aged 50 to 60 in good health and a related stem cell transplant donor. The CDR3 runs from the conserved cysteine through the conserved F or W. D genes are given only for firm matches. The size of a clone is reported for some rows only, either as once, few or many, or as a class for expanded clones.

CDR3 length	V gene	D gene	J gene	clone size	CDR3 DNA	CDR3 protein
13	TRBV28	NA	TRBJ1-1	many	TGTGCCAGCAGTTGGACTGTGAACACTGAAGCTTTCTTT	CASSWTVNTEAFF
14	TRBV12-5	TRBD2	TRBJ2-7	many	TGTGCTAGTGGTTTGAGGACTAGCTCCTACGAGCAGTACTTC	CASGLRTSSYEQYF
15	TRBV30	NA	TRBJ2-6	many	TGTGCCCTGACACCCCTCCGCTCTGGGGCCAACGTCCTGACTTTC	CALTPLRSGANVLTF
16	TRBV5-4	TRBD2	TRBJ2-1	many	TGTGCCAGCAGCTTGGACGGTAGCGGGGGAGGGAATGAGCAGTTCTTC	CASSLDGSGGGNEQFF
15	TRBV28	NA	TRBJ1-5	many	TGTGCCAGCAGCCCGGTAGTAGGGGGCAATCAGCCCCAGCATTTT	CASSPVVGGNQPQHF
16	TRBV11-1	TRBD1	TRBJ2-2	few	TGTGCCAGCAGCCCGGACAGGGGGCTAGAAACCGGGGAGCTGTTTTTT	CASSPDRGLETGELFF
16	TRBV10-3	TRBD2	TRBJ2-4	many	TGTGCCATCAGTGAGTCGCCGGCGGGGGGGGAGAACATTCAGTACTTC	CAISESPAGGENIQYF
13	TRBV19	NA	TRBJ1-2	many	TGTGCCAGTACTCCGATTGGACAAGGGGGCTACACCTTC	CASTPIGQGGYTF
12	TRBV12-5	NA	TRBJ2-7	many	TGTGCTAGTGGTTTGGTGGAGAACGAGCAGTACTTC	CASGLVENEQYF
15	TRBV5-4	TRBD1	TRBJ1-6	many	TGTGCCAGCAGGCAATCCGGGACAGGGACCTCACCCCTCCACTTT	CASRQSGTGTSPLHF
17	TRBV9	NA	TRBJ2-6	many	TGTGCCAGCAGCGCCAGGGTCGGTCTATCCGGGGCCAACGTCCTGACTTTC	CASSARVGLSGANVLTF
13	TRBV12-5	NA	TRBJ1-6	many	TGTGCTAGTGGTTTGGGAGATGGTTCACCCCTCCACTTT	CASGLGDGSPLHF
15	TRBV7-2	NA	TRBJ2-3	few	TGTGCCAGCAGCTTAGGGGAAGGGGGCACAGATACGCAGTATTTT	CASSLGEGGTDTQYF
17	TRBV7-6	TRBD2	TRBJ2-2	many	TGTGCCAGCAGCTCAGGCAGTAGCGGGGAGTTCACCGGGGAGCTGTTTTTT	CASSSGSSGEFTGELFF
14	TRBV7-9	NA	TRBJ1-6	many	TGTGCCAGCAGCTTATTTAGCCCCCAATCACCCCTCCACTTT	CASSLFSPQSPLHF
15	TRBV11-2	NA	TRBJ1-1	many	TGTGCCAGCAGCTTAGGGCGGGGGGGGGTCACTGAAGCTTTCTTT	CASSLGRGGVTEAFF
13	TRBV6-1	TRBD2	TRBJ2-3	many	TGTGCCAGCGAGCGGGGGGGCACAGATACGCAGTATTTT	CASERGGTDTQYF
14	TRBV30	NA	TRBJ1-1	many	TGTGCCTGGGAGCGGGGTAGGGGTATCAGTGAAGCTTTCTTT	CAWERGRGISEAFF
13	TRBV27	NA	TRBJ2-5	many	TGTGCCAGCAGTTTTCAGGGCGAAGAGACCCAGTACTTC	CASSFQGEETQYF
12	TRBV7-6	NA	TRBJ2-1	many	TGTGCCAGCAGCGAAACAAGTTTTGAGCAGTTCTTC	CASSETSFEQFF
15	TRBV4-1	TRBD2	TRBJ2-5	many	TGCGCCAGCAGCCAAGTCGGGACTAGGGGCGAGACCCAGTACTTC	CASSQVGTRGETQYF
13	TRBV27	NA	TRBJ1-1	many	TGTGCCAGCAGCAACTACCTGAACACTGAAGCTTTCTTT	CASSNYLNTEAFF
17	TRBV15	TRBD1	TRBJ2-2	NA	TGTGCCACCAGGACTCCGGCCAGGGGGATTAAAACCGGGGAGCTGTTTTTT	CATRTPARGIKTGELFF
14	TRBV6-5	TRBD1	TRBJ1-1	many	TGTGCCAGCAGTTACGGACAGGTTCAAACTGAAGCTTTCTTT	CASSYGQVQTEAFF
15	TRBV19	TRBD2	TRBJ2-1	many	TGTGCCAGTAGTATAGCGGGGGGGCCGGTGGATGAGCAGTTCTTC	CASSIAGGPVDEQFF
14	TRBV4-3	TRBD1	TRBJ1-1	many	TGCGCCAGCAGCCAAACAGACAGGGGGCGACGGCCTTTCTTT	CASSQTDRGRRPFF